Following are 12 T cell receptor beta chains from one sample sequenced in a study of graft-versus-host responses after intestinal transplantation. Produced via immunoSEQ multiplex PCR; TCRdb's table is partial and in-frame only. The sample shows 9,500 to 15,000 clones, roughly 92% of them seen only once. Sequencing was performed on PBMCs, taken around 3.5 months after intestinal transplant. These TCRs come from a human patient who received an intestinal transplant, so some T cells may come from the graft donor.

The chain combines TRBV5-1 with TRBJ2-1, with 11 bases lining up with TRBD2. The germline V gene has CDR1 SGHRS and CDR2 YFSETQ. CDR3 length: 14 amino acids. J gave up 9 bases and V 4 bases, and 6 bases lay outside the gene matches. CDR3 loop: CASSDIAGGGEQFF. CDR3 coding DNA: TGCGCCAGCAGCGATATAGCGGGAGGGGGTGAGCAGTTCTTC.

This chain links TRBV4-1 with TRBJ2-7; no clear D. CDR1 is MGHRA, CDR2 YSYEKL, per germline. The V end was cut by 0 bases, the J end by 3 bases, with 9 bases between. The CDR3 runs 14 residues. CDR3 sequence reads: CASSQDISFYEQYF. In DNA, the CDR3 is TGCGCCAGCAGCCAAGATATAAGTTTCTACGAGCAGTACTTC.

With respect to this clone: Other DNA variants within this sample encode the same CDR3. The chain combines TRBV19 with TRBJ2-3, with 14 bases that match TRBD2. J lost 1 base, V lost 1 base, and 7 bases had no gene match. Germline CDR1 LNHDA, CDR2 SQIVND (reference sequence). The CDR3 runs to 19 residues. CDR3 DNA sequence: TGTGCCAGTAGTATAGGGACTAGCGGGAGGAATTTAGGCACAGATACGCAGTATTTT. Protein sequence: CASSIGTSGRNLGTDTQYF.

The chain combines TRBV5-1 with TRBJ1-4; TRBD1 matches 10 bases. CDR1 SGHRS and CDR2 YFSETQ come from the germline V gene. The junction had 3 bases not matched to a gene; V was cut back by 0 bases and J by 7 bases. This CDR3 has 15 amino acids. CDR3 sequence: CASSLEGQGSEKLFF. The CDR3 nucleotides are TGCGCCAGCAGCTTGGAGGGACAGGGGAGTGAAAAACTGTTTTTT.

This CDR3 is CASKEREPLSYEQYF. In nucleotides, the CDR3 is TGCGCCAGCAAAGAGCGGGAGCCGCTTTCCTACGAGCAGTACTTC. This chain uses TRBV5-1 with TRBJ2-7; the match to TRBD2 covers 8 bases. Unmatched junction bases numbered 9, after V lost 6 bases and J lost 1 base. The CDR3 has 15 amino acids. CDR1 is SGHRS and CDR2 is YFSETQ in the germline V gene.

The chain links TRBV4-1 to TRBJ1-5; perhaps TRBD1 as D (5 bases). The V and J ends lost 4 bases and 6 bases respectively, with 13 bases between them. Germline V CDR1 and CDR2: MGHRA, YSYEKL. The length of the CDR3 is 14 residues. This CDR3 is CASSLLQGSQPQHF. For the CDR3, the DNA is TGCGCCAGCAGCCTTCTCCAGGGTAGTCAGCCCCAGCATTTT.

The chain's CDR3 is CASRPGGRALYEQFF. The CDR3 region has the DNA TGTGCAAGTCGCCCGGGGGGGAGGGCCCTCTATGAGCAGTTCTTC. This chain links TRBV12-2 with TRBJ2-1; the table's D call, TRBD2, was not checked against the DNA. TRBV12-2 is assigned pseudogene status. The CDR3 loop spans 15 amino acids.

The chain recombines TRBV21-1 with TRBJ2-7; the table's TRBD2 call for D was not verified on the DNA. TRBV21-1 is a known pseudogene. The CDR3 totals 15 residues. CDR3 sequence reads: CASSKEGRRDYEQYF. The CDR3 coding sequence is TGTGCCAGCAGCAAAGAAGGGAGAAGAGACTACGAGCAGTACTTC.

This chain links TRBV5-1 with TRBJ2-2, with D uncertain. Trimming shortened V by 0 bases and J by 0 bases, and 15 bases separated the two germline ends. Germline V gene lookup returns CDR1 SGHRS and CDR2 YFSETQ. This CDR3 spans 18 amino acids. CDR3 DNA sequence: TGCGCCAGCAGCTTGGGGGCAGTACCTTTTTCGAACACCGGGGAGCTGTTTTTT. Its translation: CASSLGAVPFSNTGELFF.

V is TRBV18 and J is TRBJ2-3; no clear D. The length of the CDR3 is 13 residues. Germline assignment: CDR1 KGHSH and CDR2 LQKENI. V gave up 0 bases and J gave up 4 bases, with 5 bases separating them. The CDR3 DNA reads as TGTGCCAGCTCACCACCTACCGCAGATACGCAGTATTTT. Its protein product is CASSPPTADTQYF.

The rearrangement links TRBV5-4 to TRBJ2-7, with D perhaps TRBD2 (5 bases). Germline CDR1 and CDR2: SGHNT and YYREEE (reference sequence). The ends were cut back, 0 bases at V and 2 bases at J, with 12 bases in the middle. The CDR3 consists of 15 residues. CDR3 in DNA: TGTGCCAGCAGCTTGGTCGCCCGGGGTACCTACGAGCAGTACTTC. Translation: CASSLVARGTYEQYF. Full variable domain (outside the CDR3, taken from reference TRBV5-4 and TRBJ2-7): ETGVTQSPTHLIKTRGQQVTLRCSSQSGHNTVSWYQQALGQGPQFIFQYYREEENGRGNFPPRFSGLQFPNYSSELNVNALELDDSALYLCASSLVARGTYEQYFGPGTRLTVT.

The chain couples TRBV11-2 to TRBJ2-3; D remains unclear. V lost 5 bases and J lost 6, with 27 bases in between. CDR3 size: 18 residues. Germline V gene data show CDR1 as SGHAT and CDR2 as FQNNGV. For the CDR3, the DNA is TGTGCCAGCAGCCCAGCCTCGGTTGCCACCCGGTCGACGGATACGCAGTATTTT. Translated, it gives CASSPASVATRSTDTQYF.